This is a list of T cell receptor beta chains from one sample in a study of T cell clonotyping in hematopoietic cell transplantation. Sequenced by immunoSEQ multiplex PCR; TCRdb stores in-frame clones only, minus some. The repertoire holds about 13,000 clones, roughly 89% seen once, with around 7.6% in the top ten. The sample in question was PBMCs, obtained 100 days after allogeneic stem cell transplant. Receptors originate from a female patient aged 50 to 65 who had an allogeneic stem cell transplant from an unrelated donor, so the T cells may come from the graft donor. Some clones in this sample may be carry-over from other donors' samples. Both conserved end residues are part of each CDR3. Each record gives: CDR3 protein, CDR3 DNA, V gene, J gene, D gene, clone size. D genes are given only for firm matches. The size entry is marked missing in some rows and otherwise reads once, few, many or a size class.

CDR3: CASSPSPLSGANVLTF; DNA: TGTGCCAGCAGTCCCAGCCCGCTCTCTGGGGCCAACGTCCTGACTTTC; V: TRBV6-4; J: TRBJ2-6; D: -; size: few
CDR3: CSVRGQGYEQYF; DNA: TGCAGCGTTCGCGGACAGGGCTACGAGCAGTACTTC; V: TRBV29-1; J: TRBJ2-7; D: TRBD1; size: -
CDR3: CATSRDIGAAEAFF; DNA: TGTGCCACCAGCAGAGATATTGGGGCGGCTGAAGCTTTCTTT; V: TRBV15; J: TRBJ1-1; D: -; size: -
CDR3: CASSAADRANQPQHF; DNA: TGTGCCAGCAGCGCAGCGGACAGGGCCAATCAGCCCCAGCATTTT; V: TRBV7-2; J: TRBJ1-5; D: TRBD1; size: -
CDR3: CASSVGTNNQPQHF; DNA: TGTGCCAGCAGTGTAGGAACAAACAATCAGCCCCAGCATTTT; V: TRBV2; J: TRBJ1-5; D: -; size: -
CDR3: CASSPQVGATYGYTF; DNA: TGCGCCAGCAGCCCACAGGTCGGGGCCACCTATGGCTACACCTTC; V: TRBV5-1; J: TRBJ1-2; D: -; size: -
CDR3: CASSEGNGVSESQHF; DNA: TGTGCCAGCAGTGAAGGAAACGGTGTCTCGGAGTCCCAGCATTTT; V: TRBV25-1; J: TRBJ1-5; D: -; size: -
CDR3: CASSEAAGLGTDTQYF; DNA: TGTGCCAGCAGTGAAGCCGCGGGACTGGGCACAGATACGCAGTATTTT; V: TRBV2; J: TRBJ2-3; D: -; size: few
CDR3: CASSLFRQTAQPQHF; DNA: TGTGCCAGCAGTTTGTTTAGACAGACGGCTCAGCCCCAGCATTTT; V: TRBV28; J: TRBJ1-5; D: -; size: once
CDR3: CASSQGQGPTNEKLFF; DNA: TGCGCCAGCAGCCAAGGACAGGGCCCAACTAATGAAAAACTGTTTTTT; V: TRBV4-1; J: TRBJ1-4; D: TRBD1; size: -
CDR3: CASRVEGTTNEKLFF; DNA: TGCGCCAGCAGGGTAGAAGGGACAACTAATGAAAAACTGTTTTTT; V: TRBV5-1; J: TRBJ1-4; D: -; size: -
CDR3: CASSLIRDRSNEKLFF; DNA: TGTGCCAGTAGTTTGATCCGGGACAGGAGTAATGAAAAACTGTTTTTT; V: TRBV19; J: TRBJ1-4; D: TRBD1; size: -
CDR3: CASSLTGRNEQFF; DNA: TGCGCCAGCAGCCTGACAGGGAGGAATGAGCAGTTCTTC; V: TRBV4-1; J: TRBJ2-1; D: -; size: -
CDR3: CASSEWYTNTEAFF; DNA: TGTGCCAGCAGTGAATGGTACACGAACACTGAAGCTTTCTTT; V: TRBV2; J: TRBJ1-1; D: -; size: few
CDR3: CASSLGTGGSNQPQHF; DNA: TGTGCCAGCAGCTTGGGGACAGGGGGTAGCAATCAGCCCCAGCATTTT; V: TRBV7-9; J: TRBJ1-5; D: TRBD1; size: -
CDR3: CASSGRLLSYNEQFF; DNA: TGTGCCAGCAGCGGACGGCTTCTCTCCTACAATGAGCAGTTCTTC; V: TRBV4-2; J: TRBJ2-1; D: -; size: -
CDR3: CASSSIGGGNQPQHF; DNA: TGTGCCAGCAGTTCCATTGGTGGGGGCAATCAGCCCCAGCATTTT; V: TRBV28; J: TRBJ1-5; D: -; size: -
CDR3: CSAVDVNTQYF; DNA: TGCAGTGCTGTGGACGTCAATACGCAGTATTTT; V: TRBV20-1; J: TRBJ2-3; D: -; size: -
CDR3: CAWSLTSGRAWGRDTQYF; DNA: TGTGCCTGGAGTCTGACTAGCGGGAGGGCCTGGGGTAGGGATACGCAGTATTTT; V: TRBV30; J: TRBJ2-3; D: TRBD2; size: -
CDR3: CASSSGQGTEAFF; DNA: TGTGCCAGCAGTTCGGGACAGGGCACTGAAGCTTTCTTT; V: TRBV6-5; J: TRBJ1-1; D: TRBD1; size: -
CDR3: CASSPGTGEYEQYF; DNA: TGTGCCAGCAGCCCGGGGACAGGGGAGTACGAGCAGTACTTC; V: TRBV5-6; J: TRBJ2-7; D: TRBD1; size: once
CDR3: CASSNDRAPFEGYTF; DNA: TGTGCCAGCAGCAATGACAGGGCTCCTTTCGAAGGCTACACCTTC; V: TRBV21-1; J: TRBJ1-2; D: -; size: -
CDR3: CASIIAGGSYNEQFF; DNA: TGTGCCAGCATCATAGCGGGAGGCTCCTACAATGAGCAGTTCTTC; V: TRBV7-9; J: TRBJ2-1; D: TRBD2; size: -
CDR3: CASSLDRVNTEAFF; DNA: TGTGCCAGCAGTCTGGACAGGGTGAACACTGAAGCTTTCTTT; V: TRBV27; J: TRBJ1-1; D: TRBD1; size: -
CDR3: CSVEAPYGGNTGELFF; DNA: TGCAGCGTTGAAGCCCCTTACGGGGGGAACACCGGGGAGCTGTTTTTT; V: TRBV29-1; J: TRBJ2-2; D: -; size: -